This is a list of T cell receptor beta chains from one sample in a study of shared clonotypes between healthy human individuals. Only in-frame clones appear in the TCRdb table, and some are missing; sequencing was by immunoSEQ multiplex PCR. The sample has about 2.2 million clones, just under 95% seen once. The sequenced material came from naive CD8+ T cells from PBMCs. The receptor source for this set is a man aged 18 to 35 in good health. Some clones in this sample may be carry-over from other donors' samples. Both conserved end residues are part of each CDR3.

CDR3 length	V gene	CDR3 protein
15	TRBV9	CASSDRPSPIYEQYF
15	TRBV7-9	CASSSSHRGSYEQYF
15	TRBV7-9	CASSLPRQGRNEQYF
15	TRBV9	CASSEGGGPSYEQYF
15	TRBV4-1	CASSQGLSYTDTQYF
18	TRBV28	CASSYMGVRDRGSDTQYF
15	TRBV6-1	CASREGLAGYNEQFF
16	TRBV27	CASSLARTSGSHEQYF
12	TRBV2	CASGAVPYEQYF
14	TRBV5-8	CASSLGLLQETQYF
12	TRBV7-9	CASSYRTGELFF
16	TRBV7-9	CASSLPLDPAGGELFF
12	TRBV7-2	CANSSGGNTIYF
14	TRBV10-1	CASSDEDREAEQYF
14	TRBV6-5	CASSPRDRVYEQYF
17	TRBV4-2	CASSQDSSRGSYNEQFF
17	TRBV7-3	CASSSLRHSGRQETQYF
16	TRBV28	CASISAGTGSNTEAFF
13	TRBV5-1	CASGTGDSYEQYF
16	TRBV7-3	CASSLSGQLPTDTQYF
13	TRBV7-6	CASSFGPLNEQFF
15	TRBV27	CASSLSPGLRGEQYF
14	TRBV18	CASSPARGTDTQYF
16	TRBV7-7	CASSLGTSGSRETQYF
12	TRBV28	CASNHRGLGQYF
14	TRBV19	CASSIGSYYNEQFF
15	TRBV9	CASSPPATGDGEQYF
13	TRBV19	CASSLNSNTEAFF
15	TRBV11-2	CASSLVKRGQHEQYF
18	TRBV2	CASGISGTLASSSYEQYF
12	TRBV7-9	CASGETSNEQFF
16	TRBV4-1	CASSPQGTSGTYEQYF
14	TRBV27	CASRTAGGIHEQYF
15	TRBV27	CASSFNLAGVNEQFF